This TCR beta chain was recovered during a study of T-cell memory formation after mild COVID-19. TCRdb used MiXCR to reprocess the 5' RACE reads, holding one entry per CDR3 protein. Of about 280,000 distinct CDR3 sequences in the sample, around 8% were seen once. V lost 5 bases, J lost 4 bases, and 14 bases lay in between. The CDR3 is 14 residues long. Germline CDR1 and CDR2: SGHTA and FQGNSA. The sequencing input was PBMCs or a T cell subset sorted from them (not recorded which). The TCR was taken from a man in his late teens or twenties who had mild COVID-19 (a few samples of this study predate the infection). Cell type and time point are not known. The chain couples TRBV7-2 to TRBJ2-5, with D perhaps TRBD1 (6 bases). CDR3 nucleotide sequence: TGTGCCAGCAGCCTACAGGGTCAAGGAGAGACCCAGTACTTC. Translating gives CASSLQGQGETQYF.